The clone carrying this T cell receptor beta chain has ten or more counts. Its antigen is not known. V was clipped by 4 bases and J by 0 bases, with 13 bases between them. Germline lookup yields CDR1 LGHDT and CDR2 YNNKEL (reference sequence). This CDR3 spans 15 amino acids. These data are taken from a study of spatial heterogeneity in lung cancer. Study information: Donors were roughly 70 untreated early-stage non-small cell lung cancer patients. Alpha-chain sequences were consistently detected in smaller numbers than beta-chain sequences. Study-wide findings and caveats: Ubiquitous expanded tumor TCRs showed up in blood more at resection than follow-up.

Via MiXCR, TCRdb re-called the 5' RACE reads, giving one row per CDR3 protein. Counted here are about 1,700 distinct CDR3 sequences, about a fifth occurring once; the ten biggest clones make up approximately 51%. The time point is: blood at routine non-recurrence follow-up after resection. Unsorted tumor, nontumor lung tissue or cryopreserved PBMC supplied the whole RNA. The chain couples TRBV3-1 to TRBJ2-7, with no clear D. Sequences were derived from PBMCs, sampled at follow-up. The clonotype comes from a male donor with early-stage non-small cell lung cancer. In nucleotides, the CDR3 is TGTGCCAGCAGCCCTAAATTGGGCGGCTCCTACGAGCAGTACTTC. Translated: CASSPKLGGSYEQYF.